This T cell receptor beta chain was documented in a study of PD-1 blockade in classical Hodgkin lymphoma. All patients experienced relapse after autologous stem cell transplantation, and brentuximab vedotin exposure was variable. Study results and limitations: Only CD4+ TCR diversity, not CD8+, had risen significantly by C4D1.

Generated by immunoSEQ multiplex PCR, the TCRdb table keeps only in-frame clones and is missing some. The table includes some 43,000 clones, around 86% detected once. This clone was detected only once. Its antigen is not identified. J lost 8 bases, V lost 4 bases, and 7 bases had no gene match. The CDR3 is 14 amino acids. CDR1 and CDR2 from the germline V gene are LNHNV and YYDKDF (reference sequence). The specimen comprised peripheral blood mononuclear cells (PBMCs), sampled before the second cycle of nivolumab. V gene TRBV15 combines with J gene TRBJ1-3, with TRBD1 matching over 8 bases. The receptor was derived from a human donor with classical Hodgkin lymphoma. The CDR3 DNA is TGTGCCACCAGCACAGGGGGCAGGAGAGACACCATATATTTT. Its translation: CATSTGGRRDTIYF.